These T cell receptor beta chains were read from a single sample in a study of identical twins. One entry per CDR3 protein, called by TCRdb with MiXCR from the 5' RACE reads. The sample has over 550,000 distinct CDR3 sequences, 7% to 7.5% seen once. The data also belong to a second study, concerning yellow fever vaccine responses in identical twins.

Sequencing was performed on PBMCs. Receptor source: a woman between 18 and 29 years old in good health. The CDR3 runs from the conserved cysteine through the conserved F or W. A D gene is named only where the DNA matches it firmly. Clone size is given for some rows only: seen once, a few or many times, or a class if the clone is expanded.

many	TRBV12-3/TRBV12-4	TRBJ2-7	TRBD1	CASSFGTGVSYEQYF	TGTGCCAGCAGTTTTGGGACAGGGGTCTCCTACGAGCAGTACTTC
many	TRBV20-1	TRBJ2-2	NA	CSVDGRTGELFF	TGCAGTGTCGACGGAAGAACCGGGGAGCTGTTTTTT
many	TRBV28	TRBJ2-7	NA	CASSPPRAVLYEQYF	TGTGCCAGCAGTCCCCCCAGGGCAGTCCTCTACGAGCAGTACTTC
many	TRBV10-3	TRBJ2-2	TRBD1	CATTKGAAGELFF	TGTGCCACCACGAAGGGGGCGGCCGGGGAGCTGTTTTTT
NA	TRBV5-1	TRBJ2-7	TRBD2	CASSFGTSALELYF	TGCGCCAGCAGCTTTGGGACTAGCGCTCTCGAGCTGTACTTC
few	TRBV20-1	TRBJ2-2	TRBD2	CSARKAGGRTGELFF	TGCAGTGCTAGAAAAGCGGGGGGGCGGACCGGGGAGCTGTTTTTT
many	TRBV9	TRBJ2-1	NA	CASSVLLGLDNEQFF	TGTGCCAGCAGCGTCCTCCTAGGACTTGACAATGAGCAGTTCTTC
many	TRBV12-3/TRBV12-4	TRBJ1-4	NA	CASLSAANEKLFF	TGTGCCAGCTTATCCGCCGCTAATGAAAAACTGTTTTTT
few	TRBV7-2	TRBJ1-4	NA	CASSPSPGAHEKLFF	TGTGCCAGCAGCCCCTCCCCCGGGGCGCATGAAAAACTGTTTTTT
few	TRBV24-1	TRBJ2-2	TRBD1	CATSDLLTGANTGELFF	TGTGCCACCAGTGATTTACTGACAGGGGCGAACACCGGGGAGCTGTTTTTT
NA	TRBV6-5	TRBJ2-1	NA	CASSYSPYSAEQFF	TGTGCCAGCAGTTACTCGCCCTATAGCGCGGAGCAGTTCTTC
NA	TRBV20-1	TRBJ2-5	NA	CSARIQGGIQETQYF	TGCAGTGCTCGTATCCAGGGTGGGATTCAAGAGACCCAGTACTTC
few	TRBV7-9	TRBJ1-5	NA	CASSELQGRQPQHF	TGTGCCAGCAGCGAGCTTCAGGGTCGTCAGCCCCAGCATTTT
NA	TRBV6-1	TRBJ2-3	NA	CASSPLEGLPGDTQYF	TGTGCCAGCAGTCCCCTAGAAGGCCTGCCAGGGGATACGCAGTATTTT
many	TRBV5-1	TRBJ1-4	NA	CASSFRDFNEKLFF	TGCGCCAGCAGCTTCCGGGACTTTAATGAAAAACTGTTTTTT
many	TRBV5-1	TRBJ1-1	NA	CASSLDGHPNTEAFF	TGCGCCAGCAGCTTGGACGGACACCCGAACACTGAAGCTTTCTTT
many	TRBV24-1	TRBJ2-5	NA	CATSAADQETQYF	TGTGCCACCAGTGCGGCCGACCAAGAGACCCAGTACTTC
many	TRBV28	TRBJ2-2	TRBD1	CASSPDRGYTGELFF	TGTGCCAGCAGTCCGGACAGGGGGTACACCGGGGAGCTGTTTTTT
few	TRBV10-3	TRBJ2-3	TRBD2	CAISGGSGLAGDTQYF	TGTGCCATCAGTGGGGGTTCTGGGCTAGCGGGAGATACGCAGTATTTT
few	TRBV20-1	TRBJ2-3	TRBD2	CSARAASGDGDTQYF	TGCAGTGCTAGGGCGGCTAGCGGGGATGGAGATACGCAGTATTTT
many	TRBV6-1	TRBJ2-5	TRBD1	CASRRQGAETQYF	TGTGCCAGCAGAAGACAGGGGGCAGAGACCCAGTACTTC
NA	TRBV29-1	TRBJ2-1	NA	CSVGVALYNEQFF	TGCAGCGTGGGGGTAGCCCTTTACAATGAGCAGTTCTTC